These 27 T cell receptor beta chains were sequenced from one sample in a study of shared clonotypes between healthy human individuals. The repertoire was sequenced with immunoSEQ multiplex PCR; TCRdb's copy has only in-frame clones and lacks some. The data contain about 980,000 clones, 70% to 85% of them singletons. The sequenced sample was memory CD4+ T cells sorted from blood. Sample subset: CD45RA-negative fraction. The receptor set was obtained from a man aged 18 to 29 in good health.

The J gene is TRBJ1-6, the V gene TRBV6-5, with 9 bases matching TRBD1. The CDR3 has 13 residues. CDR1 is MNHEY, CDR2 SVGAGI, per germline. The ends lost 5 bases at V and 13 bases at J; junction bases unmatched: 6. The CDR3 region is CASSPTGGRPLHF. The CDR3 DNA reads TGTGCCAGCAGTCCGACAGGGGGAAGGCCCCTCCACTTT.

The rearrangement joins TRBV27 to TRBJ1-6; TRBD1 matches at 11 bases. This CDR3 is built from 15 residues. The germline gives CDR1 MNHEY, CDR2 SMNVEV (reference sequence). Trimming took 5 bases from V and 8 from J; bases not matched to a gene: 5. The CDR3 sequence: CASSDRDRGYSPLHF. The CDR3, as DNA: TGTGCCAGCAGTGACCGGGACAGGGGGTATTCACCCCTCCACTTT.

This clone was detected once. The chain uses TRBV7-6 and TRBJ1-3, with D possibly being TRBD1 (5 bases). Germline loops: CDR1 SGHVS, CDR2 FNYEAQ. The CDR3 is 14 amino acids. V lost 5 bases and J lost 2, with 10 bases in between. CDR3 residues: CASSQGTPGNTIYF. The CDR3 nucleotides read TGTGCCAGCAGCCAAGGGACCCCTGGAAACACCATATATTTT.

This clone was picked up many times. Within the sample, other DNA sequences also encode this same CDR3. V is TRBV5-1 and J is TRBJ2-3, with 10 bases identical to TRBD2. V trimming: 4 bases; J trimming: 1 base; junction bases outside the gene matches: 3. The germline gives CDR1 SGHRS, CDR2 YFSETQ. This CDR3 spans 15 amino acids. CDR3 in DNA: TGCGCCAGCAGCCTTCTAGCGGGGGGCACAGATACGCAGTATTTT. Translation gives CASSLLAGGTDTQYF.

The chain joins TRBV11-2 to TRBJ2-3; D ambiguous. The germline V and J ends were trimmed by 0 bases and 5 bases, with 6 bases remaining between them. The V gene's germline CDR1 is SGHAT and CDR2 FQNNGV. The CDR3 runs to 13 residues. As DNA, the CDR3 is TGTGCCAGCAGCTTAGATCCACAAGATACGCAGTATTTT. Amino acids: CASSLDPQDTQYF.

The chain combines TRBV27 with TRBJ2-1; the match to TRBD2 covers 15 bases. The junction had 4 bases not matched to a gene; V was cut back by 3 bases and J by 1 base. The length of the CDR3 is 18 residues. CDR1 is MNHEY, CDR2 SMNVEV, per germline (reference sequence). The chain's CDR3 is CASSFVGLAGGSYNEQFF. The CDR3 nucleotides read TGTGCCAGCAGTTTTGTCGGACTAGCGGGGGGGTCCTACAATGAGCAGTTCTTC.

This chain connects TRBV12-1 to TRBJ2-2; the table's D gene call, TRBD2, was not cross checked with the DNA. TRBV12-1 is termed a pseudogene. This CDR3 is 13 amino acids long. The CDR3 sequence: CASSFVFTGELFF. The CDR3 nucleotides are TGTGCCAGCAGCTTTGTCTTCACCGGGGAGCTGTTTTTT.

The sample holds a few counts of this clone. V usage is TRBV6-5 and J usage is TRBJ2-3; the D call may be TRBD1 or TRBD2 (5 bases each). V lost 4 bases and J lost 6, with 20 bases in between. The CDR3 has 16 residues. Looked up from germline, CDR1 is MNHEY and CDR2 is SVGAGI. The CDR3 protein is CASSSAPGPLKDTQYF. The CDR3, as DNA: TGTGCCAGCAGTTCGGCACCGGGACCCCTTAAGGATACGCAGTATTTT.

V gene TRBV7-9 combines with J gene TRBJ2-3; 8 bases map to TRBD1. Trimming removed 3 bases from V and 5 bases from J; junction bases left unmatched: 7. Germline V gene lookup returns CDR1 SEHNR and CDR2 FQNEAQ (reference sequence). The CDR3 totals 15 residues. CDR3 sequence (DNA): TGTGCCAGCAGCTTCGTGGCAGGGGGCGTAGATACGCAGTATTTT. Its protein product is CASSFVAGGVDTQYF.

This clone was detected once. CDR3 nucleotides: TGTGCCAGCAGCTTCACTTTGAGCTCTGGGGCCAACGTCCTGACTTTC. This sequence encodes CASSFTLSSGANVLTF. The chain joins TRBV5-6 to TRBJ2-6; D call uncertain. This CDR3 is 16 amino acids long. Germline loops: CDR1 SGHDT, CDR2 YYEEEE. The germline V and J ends were trimmed by 2 bases and 0 bases, with 9 bases remaining between them.

The genes are TRBV19 and TRBJ1-1, with TRBD1 as a possible D gene (6 bases). CDR1 LNHDA and CDR2 SQIVND come from the germline V gene (reference sequence). Trimming removed 8 bases from V and 1 base from J, with 11 bases in between. The CDR3 length is 13 residues. The CDR3 nucleotides read TGTGCCAGTGCCACGACAGGGAACACTGAAGCTTTCTTT. Amino acids: CASATTGNTEAFF.

V usage is TRBV5-4 and J usage is TRBJ2-1, with D perhaps TRBD1 (6 bases). The germline gives CDR1 SGHNT, CDR2 YYREEE (reference sequence). There are 13 residues in the CDR3. V lost 1 base, J lost 6 bases, and 8 bases lay in between. CDR3 protein: CASSLWDTNEQFF. DNA for the CDR3: TGTGCCAGCAGCTTGTGGGACACCAATGAGCAGTTCTTC. The whole variable domain, filled in from reference TRBV5-4 and TRBJ2-1, reads ETGVTQSPTHLIKTRGQQVTLRCSSQSGHNTVSWYQQALGQGPQFIFQYYREEENGRGNFPPRFSGLQFPNYSSELNVNALELDDSALYLCASSLWDTNEQFFGPGTRLTVL.

The chain links TRBV2 to TRBJ2-2; 8 bases line up with TRBD1. The CDR3 is 13 amino acids. After removal of 6 bases from V and 4 bases from J, the junction contained 1 base not matched to a gene. The germline gives CDR1 SNHLY, CDR2 FYNNEI. The CDR3 DNA sequence: TGTGCCAGCAGGCAGGGGGCCACCGGGGAGCTGTTTTTT. This translates into CASRQGATGELFF.

Details on this clone: A junction boundary mismatches the germline segment, possibly from a read error. This CDR3 is CASSLDNSHEQFF. DNA for the CDR3: TGTGCTAGCAGCTTAGATAACTCCCATGAGCAGTTCTTC. V and J are TRBV7-7 and TRBJ2-1; unclear D gene. CDR1 is SSHAT, CDR2 FNYEAQ, per germline (reference sequence). This CDR3 contains 13 residues.

This rearrangement joins TRBV19 to TRBJ2-3; D is uncertain. This CDR3 comprises 12 residues. V was cut by 5 bases and J by 8 bases, with 11 bases left in between. The germline gives CDR1 LNHDA, CDR2 SQIVND (reference sequence). The CDR3 sequence is CASSFGTGTQYF. The CDR3 nucleotides read TGTGCCAGTAGTTTCGGTACGGGTACGCAGTATTTT.

This clone was found many times. The gene calls are TRBV7-9 and TRBJ2-1, with 7 bases fitting TRBD2. This CDR3 is 13 amino acids long. V shed 9 bases and J 1 base; nucleotides not matched to a gene: 3. Germline-derived CDR1 and CDR2 are SEHNR and FQNEAQ (reference sequence). CDR3 loop: CASIGRSYNEQFF. The CDR3 DNA follows: TGTGCCAGTATCGGGAGGTCCTACAATGAGCAGTTCTTC.

The V gene is TRBV28, the J gene TRBJ1-1; TRBD1 is a possible D gene (6 bases). Per the germline V gene, CDR1 is MDHEN and CDR2 is SYDVKM. Trimming stripped 7 bases from V and 0 bases from J, with 15 bases between. CDR3 length: 15 residues. The CDR3 here is CASIGGAPMNTEAFF. The DNA of the CDR3 is TGTGCCAGCATTGGGGGGGCTCCCATGAACACTGAAGCTTTCTTT.

This chain uses TRBV11-2 with TRBJ2-2; D gene unclear. The CDR3 totals 14 residues. Germline CDR1 and CDR2: SGHAT and FQNNGV. Trimming stripped 5 bases from V and 6 bases from J, with 13 bases between. The CDR3 bases are TGTGCCAGCAGCCCACCGGCCTCCGCCGGGGAGCTGTTTTTT. Translated: CASSPPASAGELFF. The whole variable domain, filled in from reference TRBV11-2 and TRBJ2-2, reads EAGVAQSPRYKIIEKRQSVAFWCNPISGHATLYWYQQILGQGPKLLIQFQNNGVVDDSQLPKDRFSAERLKGVDSTLKIQPAKLEDSAVYLCASSPPASAGELFFGEGSRLTVL.

About this clone itself: Other DNA sequences within the sample encode an identical CDR3. The CDR3 sequence: CASSPQGAGETQYF. The CDR3 bases are TGTGCCAGCTCGCCGCAGGGGGCTGGAGAGACCCAGTACTTC. J is TRBJ2-5 and V is TRBV18; 8 nucleotides line up with TRBD1. CDR1 KGHSH and CDR2 LQKENI come from the germline V gene. CDR3 length: 14 residues. Germline trimming cut 6 bases from V and 4 bases from J; bases unmatched to any gene: 7.

Of note for this clone: This specimen includes other DNA sequences encoding the same CDR3. The V call is TRBV28, the J call TRBJ2-5; TRBD2 matches 7 bases. V shed 6 bases, J shed 4 bases, and the junction held 5 bases outside the gene matches. Per the germline V gene, CDR1 is MDHEN and CDR2 is SYDVKM. This CDR3 comprises 13 residues. CDR3 sequence: CASSLTGGETQYF. CDR3 nucleotide sequence: TGTGCCAGCAGCCTAACGGGGGGAGAGACCCAGTACTTC.

This clone showed up just once. The rearrangement links TRBV28 to TRBJ1-2, with a weak D call TRBD1 (6 bases). Germline V gene sequence: CDR1 MDHEN, CDR2 SYDVKM. V lost 5 bases and J 2 bases, leaving 12 bases between the germline ends. CDR3 length: 14 amino acids. The CDR3 DNA reads TGTGCCAGCAGTCCCGGGGGGCAGAACTATGGCTACACCTTC. Translated: CASSPGGQNYGYTF.

The chain joins TRBV6-5 to TRBJ2-7; TRBD2 matches at 7 bases. Trimming took 6 bases from V and 5 from J; bases not matched to a gene: 7. Germline V gives CDR1 MNHEY, CDR2 SVGAGI. The CDR3 length is 13 residues. The CDR3 is CASRKAGRDEQYF. The CDR3 nucleotides are TGTGCCAGCAGAAAGGCAGGGAGGGACGAGCAGTACTTC.

This clone occurred a few times. V gene TRBV7-9 combines with J gene TRBJ2-7, with D maybe TRBD1 (5 bases). Germline V CDR1 and CDR2: SEHNR, FQNEAQ (reference sequence). CDR3 length: 14 residues. With 5 bases removed from V and 10 bases from J, the gap between germline ends came to 21 bases. As DNA, the CDR3 is TGTGCCAGCAGCCCCCATCAATCCAGGGCGGTACAGTACTTC. Its protein is CASSPHQSRAVQYF.

This chain connects TRBV5-1 to TRBJ2-5; 14 bases are shared with TRBD2. CDR1 is SGHRS, CDR2 YFSETQ, per germline. J lost 4 bases, V lost 3 bases, and 17 bases had no gene match. This CDR3 is built from 20 residues. CDR3 nucleotide sequence: TGCGCCAGCAGCTCCCTGAGGCCGGGACTAGCGGGAGAAGGAGGAGAGACCCAGTACTTC. Its protein is CASSSLRPGLAGEGGETQYF.

On this clone itself: Other DNA sequences of this sample code for an identical CDR3. The chain is built from TRBV9 and TRBJ2-1, with TRBD1 matching 10 bases. This CDR3 has 15 amino acids. The V segment lost 4 bases and the J segment 3 bases; nucleotides outside the gene matches: 4. Germline loops: CDR1 SGDLS, CDR2 YYNGEE. The CDR3 protein is CASSPRDRGYNEQFF. Here the CDR3 DNA reads TGTGCCAGCAGCCCCAGGGACAGGGGCTACAATGAGCAGTTCTTC.

The chain recombines TRBV19 with TRBJ2-6, with TRBD2 matching 9 bases. CDR3 length: 18 residues. V lost 1 base, J lost 0 bases, and 4 bases stayed unmatched. Germline V gives CDR1 LNHDA, CDR2 SQIVND (reference sequence). The CDR3, as DNA: TGTGCCAGTAGTATAGGCGGGACTAGCATCTCTGGGGCCAACGTCCTGACTTTC. It yields the protein CASSIGGTSISGANVLTF.

In its sample, this clone was seen a few times. The chain combines TRBV7-2 with TRBJ2-7; D remains ambiguous. V was shortened by 3 bases and J by 9 bases, with 9 bases between the two germline ends. Germline CDR1 reads SGHTA; CDR2 reads FQGNSA. This CDR3 has 11 amino acids. For the CDR3, the DNA is TGTGCCAGCAGCTTTGAGACAAGGCAGTACTTC. Encoded protein: CASSFETRQYF.